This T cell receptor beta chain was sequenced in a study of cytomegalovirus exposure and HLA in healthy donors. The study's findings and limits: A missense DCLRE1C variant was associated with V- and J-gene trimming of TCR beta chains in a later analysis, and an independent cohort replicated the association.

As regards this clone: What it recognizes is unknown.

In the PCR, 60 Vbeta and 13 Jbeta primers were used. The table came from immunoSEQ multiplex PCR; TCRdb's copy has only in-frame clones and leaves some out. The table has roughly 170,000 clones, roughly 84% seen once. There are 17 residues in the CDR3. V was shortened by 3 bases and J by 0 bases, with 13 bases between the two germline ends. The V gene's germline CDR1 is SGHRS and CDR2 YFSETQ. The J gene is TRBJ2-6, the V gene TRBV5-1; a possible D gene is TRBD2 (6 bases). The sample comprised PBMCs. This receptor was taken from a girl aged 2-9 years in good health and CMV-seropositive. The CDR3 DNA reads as TGCGCCAGCAGCTCGGGAGTTGCCATCTCTGGGGCCAACGTCCTGACTTTC. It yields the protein CASSSGVAISGANVLTF.